A single T cell receptor beta chain is shown here with its context. The antigen remains undetermined. V was pared by 1 base and J by 7 bases, with 5 bases between. The germline gives CDR1 SGHTA, CDR2 FQGNSA. The CDR3 runs to 12 residues. This entry is derived from a study of T cells in localized non-small cell lung cancer. Study-level results: Median detection of top 100 tumor clones in adjacent lung was 57 clones.

TCRdb's table, derived via immunoSEQ multiplex PCR, lists solely in-frame clones and lacks some. The sample shows about 78,000 clones, around four fifths of them seen only once. The sample here was peripheral blood, taken before any cancer treatment. The source of this sequence is a man aged 35 to 69 with stage I lung adenocarcinoma. V gene TRBV7-2 combines with J gene TRBJ2-1, with D tentatively TRBD1 (5 bases). CDR3 nucleotide sequence: TGTGCCAGCAGCTTAGACAGGAATGAGCAGTTCTTC. Translated: CASSLDRNEQFF.